The 2 T cell receptor beta chains below come from one sample, sequenced in a study of T cells in Graves' hyperthyroidism and ophthalmopathy. Amplified regions were TCR beta CDR3 sequences from RNA transcripts. An initial round of RT-PCR targeting the TCR CDR3 relied on the HTBI primer set. In TCRdb, the multiplex PCR reads were re-called with MiXCR into one record per CDR3 protein. The profile shows around 390,000 distinct CDR3 sequences, 14% of them singletons. The sequenced sample consisted of blood. These receptors were taken from a woman aged 25 to 39 with Graves' ophthalmopathy.

This clonotype has at least ten counts. The chain joins TRBV20-1 to TRBJ1-5; D not resolved. Germline CDR1 is DFQATT and CDR2 is SNEGSKA (reference sequence). Trimming stripped 3 bases from V and 4 bases from J, with 7 bases between. The CDR3 is 12 residues long. In DNA, the CDR3 is TGCAGTGCTAGCTGCGGGAATCAGCCCCAGCATTTT. Translated, it gives CSASCGNQPQHF.

This clonotype has a count of ten or more. V gene TRBV7-2 combines with J gene TRBJ2-5; D gene ambiguous. Germline lookup yields CDR1 SGHTA and CDR2 FQGNSA. V was shortened by 5 bases and J by 6 bases, with 13 bases between the two germline ends. The CDR3 covers 13 residues. The DNA of the CDR3 is TGTGCCAGCAGCCCCCCTTCCGGAAAGACCCAGTACTTC. This sequence encodes CASSPPSGKTQYF.